This T cell receptor beta chain was recovered during a study of CD8+ T cells in alopecia areata. Treatment of the sample: oral pan-JAK inhibitor, 5-10 mg twice daily. Extracted from the samples, RNA was reverse transcribed into cDNA to serve as the sequencing template. Sequencing was performed with immunoSEQ multiplex PCR; in TCRdb, only in-frame clones are kept and a portion is missing. Of about 210,000 clones in the sample, less than 45% were seen once. The V gene's germline CDR1 is SGHAT and CDR2 FQNNGV. V was trimmed by 1 base and J by 7 bases, leaving 10 bases between them. The CDR3 totals 13 residues.

The V gene is TRBV11-2, the J gene TRBJ1-2; D unclear. This clonotype was obtained from a human donor with alopecia areata. This material consisted of CD4+ T cells sorted from blood, taken at approximately week 37, from a patient treated with tofacitinib. CDR3: CASSLGGGSGYTF. The CDR3 nucleotides read TGTGCCAGCAGCTTAGGAGGCGGCTCTGGCTACACCTTC.